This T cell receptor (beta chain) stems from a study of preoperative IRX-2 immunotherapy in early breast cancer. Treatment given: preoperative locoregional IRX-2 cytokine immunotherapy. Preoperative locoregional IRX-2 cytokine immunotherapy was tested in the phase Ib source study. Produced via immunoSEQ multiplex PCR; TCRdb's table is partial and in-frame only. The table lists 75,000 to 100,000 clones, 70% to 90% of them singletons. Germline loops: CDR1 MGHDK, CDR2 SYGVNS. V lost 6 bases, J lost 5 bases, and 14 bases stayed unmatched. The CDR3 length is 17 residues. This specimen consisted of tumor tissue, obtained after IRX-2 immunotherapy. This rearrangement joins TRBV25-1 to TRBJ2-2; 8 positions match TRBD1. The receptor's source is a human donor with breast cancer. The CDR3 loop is CASSGGIPGTGTGELFF. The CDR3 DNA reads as TGTGCCAGCAGCGGAGGAATCCCCGGGACAGGTACCGGGGAGCTGTTTTTT.